The sequence of this TCR beta chain was determined in a study of identical twins. TCRdb re-analysed the 5' RACE reads in MiXCR, keeping a single row per CDR3 protein. Among about 530,000 distinct CDR3 sequences listed, around 22% were seen once. Study-wide results and caveats: Abundant cord blood beta clonotypes carried fewer insertions; memory repertoires showed none.

This CDR3 has 16 amino acids. With V trimmed by 4 bases and J by 3 bases, 9 bases remained unmatched. Germline V lookup: CDR1 SGHDT, CDR2 YYEEEE. This clonotype was counted only a few times. Its cognate antigen is unknown. These data were also filed under a second study, of yellow fever vaccine responses in identical twins. From that paper: Vaccine T cell responses of twins reportedly seemed partly convergent and partly personalized.

The gene calls are TRBV5-6 and TRBJ2-2; 7 bases align to TRBD1. The origin of this receptor is a young woman in good health. The sample was CD4+ T cells sorted from blood. CDR3 in amino acids: CASSARDSLYTGELFF. CDR3 bases: TGTGCCAGCAGCGCCCGGGACAGCCTATACACCGGGGAGCTGTTTTTT. The full variable domain, with the rest looked up from reference TRBV5-6 and TRBJ2-2, is DAGVTQSPTHLIKTRGQQVTLRCSPKSGHDTVSWYQQALGQGPQFIFQYYEEEERQRGNFPDRFSGHQFPNYSSELNVNALLLGDSALYLCASSARDSLYTGELFFGEGSRLTVL.